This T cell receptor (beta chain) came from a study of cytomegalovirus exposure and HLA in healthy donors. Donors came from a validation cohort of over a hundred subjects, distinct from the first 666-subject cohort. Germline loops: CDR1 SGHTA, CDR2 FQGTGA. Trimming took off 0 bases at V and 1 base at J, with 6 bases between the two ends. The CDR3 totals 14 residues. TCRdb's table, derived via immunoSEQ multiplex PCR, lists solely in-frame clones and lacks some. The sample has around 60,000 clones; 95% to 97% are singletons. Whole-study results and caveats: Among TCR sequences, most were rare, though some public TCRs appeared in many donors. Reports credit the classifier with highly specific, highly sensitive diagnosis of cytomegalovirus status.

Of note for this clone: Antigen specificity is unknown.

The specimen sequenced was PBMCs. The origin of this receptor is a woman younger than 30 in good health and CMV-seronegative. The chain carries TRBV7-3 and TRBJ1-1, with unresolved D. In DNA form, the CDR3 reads TGTGCCAGCAGCTTAACCCCGGGGAACACTGAAGCTTTCTTT. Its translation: CASSLTPGNTEAFF.